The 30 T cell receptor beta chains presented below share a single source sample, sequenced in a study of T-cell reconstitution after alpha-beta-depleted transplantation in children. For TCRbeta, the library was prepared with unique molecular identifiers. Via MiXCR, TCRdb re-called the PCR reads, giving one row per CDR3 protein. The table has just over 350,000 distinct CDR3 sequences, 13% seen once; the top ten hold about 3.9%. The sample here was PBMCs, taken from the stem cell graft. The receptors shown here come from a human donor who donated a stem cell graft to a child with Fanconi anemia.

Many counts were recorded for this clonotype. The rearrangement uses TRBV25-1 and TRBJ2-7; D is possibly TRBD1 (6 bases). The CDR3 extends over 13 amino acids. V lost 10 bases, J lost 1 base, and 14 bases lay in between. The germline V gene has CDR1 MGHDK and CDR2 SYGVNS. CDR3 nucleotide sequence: TGTGCCACTTCCAGGGGTGATTCCTACGAGCAGTACTTC. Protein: CATSRGDSYEQYF.

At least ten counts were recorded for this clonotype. The CDR3 DNA sequence: TGTGCCAGCAGCAACTCGGACAGGGAAAGTTCACCCCTCCACTTT. It translates to CASSNSDRESSPLHF. This chain links TRBV7-9 with TRBJ1-6; TRBD1 matches 8 bases. CDR3 length: 15 amino acids. Trimming removed 5 bases from V and 9 bases from J; junction bases left unmatched: 9. Per the germline V gene, CDR1 is SEHNR and CDR2 is FQNEAQ (reference sequence).

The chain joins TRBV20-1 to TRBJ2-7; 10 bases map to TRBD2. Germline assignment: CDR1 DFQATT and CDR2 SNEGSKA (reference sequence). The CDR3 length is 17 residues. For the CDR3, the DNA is TGCTGCGCTAGAGGGTTCGGGCTAGCGGGGGACTCCTACGAGCAGTACTTC. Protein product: CCARGFGLAGDSYEQYF.

This CDR3 is CASRTGGPGANVLTF. The CDR3 region has the DNA TGTGCCAGCAGGACAGGGGGCCCTGGGGCCAACGTCCTGACTTTC. The chain couples TRBV6-2 or TRBV6-3 to TRBJ2-6; 10 nucleotides match TRBD1. The CDR3 consists of 15 residues. CDR1 and CDR2 (germline): MNHEY, SVGEGT. Trimming removed 6 bases from V and 2 bases from J; junction bases left unmatched: 1.

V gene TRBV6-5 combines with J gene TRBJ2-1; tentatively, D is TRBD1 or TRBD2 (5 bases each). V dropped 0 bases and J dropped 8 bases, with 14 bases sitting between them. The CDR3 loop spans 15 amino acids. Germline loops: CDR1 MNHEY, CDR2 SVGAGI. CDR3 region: CASSYSGREYDEQFF. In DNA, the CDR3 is TGTGCCAGCAGTTACTCTGGCAGGGAGTACGATGAGCAGTTCTTC.

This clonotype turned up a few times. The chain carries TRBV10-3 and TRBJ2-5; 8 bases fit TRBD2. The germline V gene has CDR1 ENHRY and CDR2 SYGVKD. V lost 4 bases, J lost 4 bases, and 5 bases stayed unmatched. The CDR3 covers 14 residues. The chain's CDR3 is CAISVSGERETQYF. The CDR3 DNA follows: TGTGCCATCAGTGTTAGCGGGGAGCGAGAGACCCAGTACTTC.

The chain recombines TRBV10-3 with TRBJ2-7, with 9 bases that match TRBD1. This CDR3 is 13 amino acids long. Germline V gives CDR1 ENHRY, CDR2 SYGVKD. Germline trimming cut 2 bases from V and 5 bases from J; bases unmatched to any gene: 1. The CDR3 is CAISERTGDEQYF. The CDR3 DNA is TGTGCCATCAGTGAGCGGACAGGGGACGAGCAGTACTTC.

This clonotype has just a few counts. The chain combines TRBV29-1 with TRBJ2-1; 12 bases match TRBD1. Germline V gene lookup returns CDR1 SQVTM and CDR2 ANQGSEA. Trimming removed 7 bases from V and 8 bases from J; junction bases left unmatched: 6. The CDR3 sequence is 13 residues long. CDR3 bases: TGCAGCGCCGGGACAGGGGGCTGGGATGAGCAGTTCTTC. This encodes CSAGTGGWDEQFF.

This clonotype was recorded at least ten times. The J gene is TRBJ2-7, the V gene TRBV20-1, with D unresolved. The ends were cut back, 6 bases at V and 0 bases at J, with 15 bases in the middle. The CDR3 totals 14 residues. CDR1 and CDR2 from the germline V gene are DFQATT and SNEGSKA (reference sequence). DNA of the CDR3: TGCAGTGCCACCGGGTCCTCGAGCTCCTACGAGCAGTACTTC. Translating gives CSATGSSSSYEQYF.

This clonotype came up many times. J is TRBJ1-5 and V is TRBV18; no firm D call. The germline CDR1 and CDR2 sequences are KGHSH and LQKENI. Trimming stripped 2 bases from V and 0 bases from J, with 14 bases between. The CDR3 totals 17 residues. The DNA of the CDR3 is TGTGCCAGCTCACCATTCGGCGCGGCAGCTAGCAATCAGCCCCAGCATTTT. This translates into CASSPFGAAASNQPQHF.

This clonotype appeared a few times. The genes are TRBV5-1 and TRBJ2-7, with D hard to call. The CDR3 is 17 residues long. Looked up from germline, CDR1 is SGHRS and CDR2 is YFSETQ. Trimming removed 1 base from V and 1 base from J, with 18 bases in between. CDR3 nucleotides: TGCGCCAGCAGCTTGTCGGTGCTTGGGGTCAGATCCTACGAGCAGTACTTC. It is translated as CASSLSVLGVRSYEQYF. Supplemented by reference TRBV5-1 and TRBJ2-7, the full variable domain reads KAGVTQTPRYLIKTRGQQVTLSCSPISGHRSVSWYQQTPGQGLQFLFEYFSETQRNKGNFPGRFSGRQFSNSRSEMNVSTLELGDSALYLCASSLSVLGVRSYEQYFGPGTRLTVT.

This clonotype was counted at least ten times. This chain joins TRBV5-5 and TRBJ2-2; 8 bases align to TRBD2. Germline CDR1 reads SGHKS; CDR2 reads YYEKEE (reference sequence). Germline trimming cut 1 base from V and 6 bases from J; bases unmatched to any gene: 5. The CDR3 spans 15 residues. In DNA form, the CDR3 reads TGTGCCAGCAGCTTGACTAGCGGTTCGTCCGGGGAGCTGTTTTTT. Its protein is CASSLTSGSSGELFF. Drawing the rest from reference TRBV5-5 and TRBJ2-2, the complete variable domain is DAGVTQSPTHLIKTRGQQVTLRCSPISGHKSVSWYQQVLGQGPQFIFQYYEKEERGRGNFPDRFSARQFPNYSSELNVNALLLGDSALYLCASSLTSGSSGELFFGEGSRLTVL.

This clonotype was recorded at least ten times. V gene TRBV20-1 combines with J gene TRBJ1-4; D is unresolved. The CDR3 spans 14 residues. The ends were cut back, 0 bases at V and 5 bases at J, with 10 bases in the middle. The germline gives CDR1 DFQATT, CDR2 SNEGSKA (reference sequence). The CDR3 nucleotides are TGCAGTGCTAGAGATTTAGGGAGAAATGAAAAACTGTTTTTT. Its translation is CSARDLGRNEKLFF.

The CDR3 loop is CASSEGPGLGNTIYF. The CDR3 nucleotides read TGTGCCAGCAGTGAAGGACCCGGGCTGGGAAACACCATATATTTT. The V call is TRBV6-1, the J call TRBJ1-3; D unresolved. V gave up 1 base and J gave up 4 bases, with 11 bases separating them. CDR1 and CDR2 from the germline V gene are MNHNS and SASEGT. The CDR3 consists of 15 residues.

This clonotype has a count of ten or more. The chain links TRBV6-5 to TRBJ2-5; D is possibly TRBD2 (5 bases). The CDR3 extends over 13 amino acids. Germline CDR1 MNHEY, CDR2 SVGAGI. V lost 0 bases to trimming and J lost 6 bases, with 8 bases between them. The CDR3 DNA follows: TGTGCCAGCAGTTACTCGAGGGAACAGACCCAGTACTTC. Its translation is CASSYSREQTQYF.

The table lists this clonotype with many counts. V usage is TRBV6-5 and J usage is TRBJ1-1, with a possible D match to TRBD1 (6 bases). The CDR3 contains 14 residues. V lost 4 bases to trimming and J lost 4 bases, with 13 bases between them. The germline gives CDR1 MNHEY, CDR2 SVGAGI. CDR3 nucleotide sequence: TGTGCCAGCAGTTCCCAGGGGATGGTCACTGAAGCTTTCTTT. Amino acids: CASSSQGMVTEAFF.

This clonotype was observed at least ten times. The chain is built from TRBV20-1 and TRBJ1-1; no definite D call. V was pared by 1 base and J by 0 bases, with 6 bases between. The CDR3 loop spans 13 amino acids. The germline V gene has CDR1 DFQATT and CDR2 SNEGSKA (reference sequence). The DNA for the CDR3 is TGCAGTGCTAGAGTGAGGGTGAACACTGAAGCTTTCTTT. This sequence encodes CSARVRVNTEAFF.

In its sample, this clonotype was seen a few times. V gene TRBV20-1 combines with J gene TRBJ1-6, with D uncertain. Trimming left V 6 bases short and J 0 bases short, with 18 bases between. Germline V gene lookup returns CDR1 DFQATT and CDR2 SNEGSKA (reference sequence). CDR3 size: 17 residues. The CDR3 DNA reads TGCAGTGCCAAAGCAGAGAGGGAGATCTCCTATAATTCACCCCTCCACTTT. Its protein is CSAKAEREISYNSPLHF.

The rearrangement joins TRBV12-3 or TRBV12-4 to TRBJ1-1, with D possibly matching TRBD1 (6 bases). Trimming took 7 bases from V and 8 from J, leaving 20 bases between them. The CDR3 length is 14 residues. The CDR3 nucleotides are TGTGCCAGCATTCTTGGCTGGGACACCCGAGAAGCTTTCTTT. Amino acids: CASILGWDTREAFF.

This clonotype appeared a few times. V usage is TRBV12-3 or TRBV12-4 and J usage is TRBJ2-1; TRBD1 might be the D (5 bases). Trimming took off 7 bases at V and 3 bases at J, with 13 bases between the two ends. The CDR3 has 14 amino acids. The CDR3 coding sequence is TGTGCCAGCAAACCCCAGACAGTCTACAATGAGCAGTTCTTC. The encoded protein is CASKPQTVYNEQFF.

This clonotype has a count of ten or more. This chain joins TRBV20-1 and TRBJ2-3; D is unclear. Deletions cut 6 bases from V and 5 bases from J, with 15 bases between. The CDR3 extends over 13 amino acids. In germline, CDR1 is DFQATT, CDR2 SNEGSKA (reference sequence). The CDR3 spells CSAIPGSIDTQYF. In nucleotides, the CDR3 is TGCAGTGCCATACCCGGGTCCATAGATACGCAGTATTTT.

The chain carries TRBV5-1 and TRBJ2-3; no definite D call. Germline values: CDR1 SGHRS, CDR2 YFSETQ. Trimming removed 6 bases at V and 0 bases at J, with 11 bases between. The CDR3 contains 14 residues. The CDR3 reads CASTEGVSTDTQYF. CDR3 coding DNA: TGCGCCAGCACCGAAGGAGTTAGCACAGATACGCAGTATTTT.

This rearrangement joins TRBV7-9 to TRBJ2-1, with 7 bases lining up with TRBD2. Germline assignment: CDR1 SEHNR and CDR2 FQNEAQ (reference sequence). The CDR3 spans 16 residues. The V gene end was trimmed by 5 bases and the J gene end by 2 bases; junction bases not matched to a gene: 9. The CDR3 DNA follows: TGTGCCAGCAGCATCCTCTCGCGGGGGACCTACAATGAGCAGTTCTTC. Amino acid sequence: CASSILSRGTYNEQFF.

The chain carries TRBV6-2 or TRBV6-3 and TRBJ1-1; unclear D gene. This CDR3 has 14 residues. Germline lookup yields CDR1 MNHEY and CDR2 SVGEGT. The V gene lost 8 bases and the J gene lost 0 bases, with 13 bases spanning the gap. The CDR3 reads CASGQLAMNTEAFF. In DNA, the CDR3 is TGTGCCAGCGGGCAGCTTGCGATGAACACTGAAGCTTTCTTT.

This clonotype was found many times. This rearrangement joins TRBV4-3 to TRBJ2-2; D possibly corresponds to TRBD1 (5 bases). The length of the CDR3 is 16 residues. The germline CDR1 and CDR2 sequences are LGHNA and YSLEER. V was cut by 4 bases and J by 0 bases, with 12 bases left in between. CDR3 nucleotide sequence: TGCGCCAGCAGCCTCTCATTAGGGGCGAACACCGGGGAGCTGTTTTTT. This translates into CASSLSLGANTGELFF.

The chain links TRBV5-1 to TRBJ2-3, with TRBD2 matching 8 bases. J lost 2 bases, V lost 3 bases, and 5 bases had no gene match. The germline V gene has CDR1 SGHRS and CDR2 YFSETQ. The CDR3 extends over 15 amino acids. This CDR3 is CASSSLRGATDTQYF. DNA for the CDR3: TGCGCCAGCAGCTCCCTGCGGGGGGCCACAGATACGCAGTATTTT.

The CDR3 nucleotides are TGCAGTGCTAGAAGGGTACTAGCAGCCCACAATGAGCAGTTCTTC. Translated, it gives CSARRVLAAHNEQFF. The V call is TRBV20-1, the J call TRBJ2-1; TRBD2 might be the D (6 bases). Germline V gene sequence: CDR1 DFQATT, CDR2 SNEGSKA (reference sequence). V lost 2 bases and J lost 5, with 16 bases in between. CDR3 size: 15 residues.

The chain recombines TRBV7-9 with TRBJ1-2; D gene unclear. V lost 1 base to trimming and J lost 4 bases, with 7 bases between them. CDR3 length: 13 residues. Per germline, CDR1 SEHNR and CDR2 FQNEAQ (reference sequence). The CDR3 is CASSLGDFYGYTF. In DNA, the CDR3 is TGTGCCAGCAGCTTAGGTGACTTCTATGGCTACACCTTC.

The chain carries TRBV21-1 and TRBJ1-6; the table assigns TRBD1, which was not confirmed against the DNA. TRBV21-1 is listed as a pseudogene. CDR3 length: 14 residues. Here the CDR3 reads CASQRDRVNSPLHF. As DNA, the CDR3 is TGTGCCAGTCAGCGCGACAGGGTTAATTCACCCCTCCACTTT.

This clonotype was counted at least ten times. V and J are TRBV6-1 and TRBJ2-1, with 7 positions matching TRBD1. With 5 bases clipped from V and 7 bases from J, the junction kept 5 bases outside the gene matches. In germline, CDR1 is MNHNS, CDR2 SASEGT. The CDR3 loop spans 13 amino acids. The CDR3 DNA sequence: TGTGCCAGCAGTAGAACAGGGGAAAATGAGCAGTTCTTC. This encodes CASSRTGENEQFF.